The clone carrying this T cell receptor (beta chain) was observed a handful of times. Its target is not known. The data derive from a study of identical twins. Unique molecular identifiers were present on the cDNA, which also gained a universal primer site by template switching. TCRdb reprocessed the 5' RACE reads via MiXCR and lists one record per CDR3 protein. Here the sample spans 1.5 million or so distinct CDR3 sequences, around 29% being singletons. Study conclusions and caveats: Cross-sectional statistics, not tracking of the same donors, supported the conclusions. Twins shared beta out-of-frame sequences in excess, but this excess was weaker. Recombination models fit unrelated individuals' TCR alpha sharing but underestimated twins'.

V dropped 3 bases and J dropped 11; count of bases not matched to a gene: 18. This CDR3 spans 16 amino acids. Germline assignment: CDR1 LGHDT and CDR2 YNNKEL (reference sequence). The V gene is TRBV3-1, the J gene TRBJ2-5, with 7 bases that match TRBD2. This clonotype was obtained from a newborn girl in good health. The specimen sequenced was cord blood. The DNA for the CDR3 is TGTGCCAGCAGCCAGACCGGGACTATAGCTTCGAATGGGCAGTACTTC. Encoded protein: CASSQTGTIASNGQYF.